Below, one T cell receptor (beta chain) is given with its context. Antigen: not known. Unique molecular identifiers tagged individual cDNA molecules. One entry per CDR3 protein, called by TCRdb with MiXCR from the 5' RACE reads. This table has 48,000 or so distinct CDR3 sequences, approximately 13% appearing once. These data are taken from a study of early T cells in non-severe SARS-CoV-2 infection. Study in general: Alpha and beta chains were unpaired, from unsorted whole-blood bulk RNA.

The germline V and J ends were trimmed by 3 bases and 8 bases, with 10 bases remaining between them. The CDR3 has 12 residues. Germline loops: CDR1 GTSNPN, CDR2 SVGIG (reference sequence). Study outcomes and limitations: Matches to VDJdb favored anti-spike CD8 responses and missed private and CD4 specificities.

Sequencing was performed on whole blood. The source is an adult who was a healthcare worker with PCR-confirmed SARS-CoV-2 infection or an uninfected control (not recorded which). The genes are TRBV30 and TRBJ1-4; D unresolved. CDR3 sequence reads: CAWSTLYEKLFF. DNA for the CDR3: TGTGCCTGGAGCACCCTATACGAAAAACTGTTTTTT.